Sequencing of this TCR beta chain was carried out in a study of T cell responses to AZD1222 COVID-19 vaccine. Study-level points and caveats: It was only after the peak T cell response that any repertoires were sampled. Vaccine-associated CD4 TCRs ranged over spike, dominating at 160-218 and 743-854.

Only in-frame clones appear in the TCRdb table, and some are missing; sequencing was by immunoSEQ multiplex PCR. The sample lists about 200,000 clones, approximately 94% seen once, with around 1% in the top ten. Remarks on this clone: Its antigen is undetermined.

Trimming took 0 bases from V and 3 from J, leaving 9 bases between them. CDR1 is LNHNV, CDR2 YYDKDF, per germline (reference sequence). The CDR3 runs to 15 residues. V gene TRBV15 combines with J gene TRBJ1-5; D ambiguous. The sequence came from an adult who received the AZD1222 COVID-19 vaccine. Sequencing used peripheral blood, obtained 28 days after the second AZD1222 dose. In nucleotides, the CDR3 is TGTGCCACCAGCAGAGATAGTAGCATCAATCAGCCCCAGCATTTT. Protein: CATSRDSSINQPQHF. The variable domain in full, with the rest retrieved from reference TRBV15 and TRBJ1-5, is DAMVIQNPRYQVTQFGKPVTLSCSQTLNHNVMYWYQQKSSQAPKLLFHYYDKDFNNEADTPDNFQSRRPNTSFCFLDIRSPGLGDTAMYLCATSRDSSINQPQHFGDGTRLSIL.